This TCR beta chain originates from a study of technical replicates of blood from a handful of donors. Germline-derived CDR1 and CDR2 are MDHEN and SYDVKM. This CDR3 has 18 amino acids. The V and J ends lost 2 bases and 5 bases, in that order; junction bases with no gene match: 17. Here immunoSEQ multiplex PCR was the method, and the copy in TCRdb shows in-frame clones only, minus some. Of about 88,000 clones in the sample, about nine tenths were seen once. The sequence came from a human donor in good health. J is TRBJ1-1 and V is TRBV28, with TRBD1 matching over 7 bases. Sequencing used T cells isolated from PBMCs. The CDR3, as DNA: TGTGCCAGCAGTTTAGGAGGTCTGCAGGGGGGAGCGTGGACTGAAGCTTTCTTT. It encodes CASSLGGLQGGAWTEAFF.